The subject of this entry is one T cell receptor (beta chain). Its target is unknown. Trimming cost V 0 bases and J 1 base, with 13 bases left between them. This CDR3 comprises 16 residues. The V gene's germline CDR1 is MNHEY and CDR2 SVGEGT. These data come from a study of T cell responses to AZD1222 COVID-19 vaccine. Pooled samples include second doses given at about 4 or 12 weeks. Overall study findings and caveats: Spike was spanned by vaccine-associated CD4 TCRs, which were dominant at 160-218 and 743-854. The donor group comprised mostly white British people and more females; the analysis possibly underestimated clonal diversity.

Clones were read by immunoSEQ multiplex PCR, and TCRdb kept only the in-frame ones, dropping some. Of about 140,000 clones in the sample, 88% were seen once. Here the sequenced sample was peripheral blood, taken 28 days after the second AZD1222 dose. This chain connects TRBV6-2 or TRBV6-3 to TRBJ2-7; D perhaps matches TRBD2 (6 bases). The sequence was collected from an adult who received the AZD1222 COVID-19 vaccine. CDR3 residues: CASSYSWVRGSYEQYF. CDR3 sequence (DNA): TGTGCCAGCAGTTACTCTTGGGTACGGGGGTCCTACGAGCAGTACTTC.